Listed below are T cell receptor beta chains from one sample, sequenced in a study of cytomegalovirus exposure and HLA in healthy donors. Some clones are missing from TCRdb's copy, which holds only in-frame ones; the method was immunoSEQ multiplex PCR. The table lists 200,000 to 300,000 clones, approximately 83% of them singletons. Sequencing was done on a sample of PBMCs. These receptors were obtained from a woman aged 25 to 39 in good health and CMV-seropositive. The CDR3 runs from the conserved cysteine through the conserved F or W. A D gene is named only where the DNA matches it firmly. The size entry is marked missing in some rows and otherwise reads once, few, many or a size class.

CDR3nt: TGTGCCAGCAGCATAATTGGGACTAGCGGGATGAAGAGATACACCGGGGAGCTGTTTTTT
CDR3aa: CASSIIGTSGMKRYTGELFF
abundance: .
d_gene: TRBD2
len: 20
j_gene: TRBJ2-2
v_gene: TRBV7-3

CDR3nt: TGTGCCAGCAGCCAGGACAGGGGGGCACTCTACGAGCAGTACTTC
CDR3aa: CASSQDRGALYEQYF
abundance: .
d_gene: TRBD1
len: 15
j_gene: TRBJ2-7
v_gene: TRBV2

CDR3nt: TGTGCCAGCAGCTCACAGGGTGGGAAAGAGACCCAGTACTTC
CDR3aa: CASSSQGGKETQYF
abundance: .
d_gene: .
len: 14
j_gene: TRBJ2-5
v_gene: TRBV7-6

CDR3nt: TGTGCCAGCAGCTTCCTAGCGGCATGGAACACCGGGGAGCTGTTTTTT
CDR3aa: CASSFLAAWNTGELFF
abundance: .
d_gene: TRBD2
len: 16
j_gene: TRBJ2-2
v_gene: TRBV7-9

CDR3nt: TGTGCCACCAGCAGGCCTCTAGCGGCCTACAATGAGCAGTTCTTC
CDR3aa: CATSRPLAAYNEQFF
abundance: .
d_gene: TRBD2
len: 15
j_gene: TRBJ2-1
v_gene: TRBV15

CDR3nt: TGTGCCAGTAGTGGGGGGCTCGGCGGGAGGCTAGCGGGACAGTACTTC
CDR3aa: CASSGGLGGRLAGQYF
abundance: .
d_gene: TRBD2
len: 16
j_gene: TRBJ2-7
v_gene: TRBV19

CDR3nt: TGTGCCAGCAGCTCGGGGGGAAAACCTGGAAACACCATATATTTT
CDR3aa: CASSSGGKPGNTIYF
abundance: .
d_gene: .
len: 15
j_gene: TRBJ1-3
v_gene: TRBV5-5

CDR3nt: TGTGCCAGCAGCCAAGGGATTGGGACTAGCGGACCCTACGAGCAGTACTTC
CDR3aa: CASSQGIGTSGPYEQYF
abundance: .
d_gene: TRBD2
len: 17
j_gene: TRBJ2-7
v_gene: TRBV4-2

CDR3nt: TGCGCCAGCAGCTCCGGGACAGGGGCCTACGAGCAGTACTTC
CDR3aa: CASSSGTGAYEQYF
abundance: .
d_gene: TRBD1
len: 14
j_gene: TRBJ2-7
v_gene: TRBV4-1

CDR3nt: TGTGCCAGCAGCTCCGACGCGACCGGGGAGACCCAGTACTTC
CDR3aa: CASSSDATGETQYF
abundance: .
d_gene: .
len: 14
j_gene: TRBJ2-5
v_gene: TRBV11-3

CDR3nt: TGTGCCAGCAGGGCTTCTGGGGCCAACGTCCTGACTTTC
CDR3aa: CASRASGANVLTF
abundance: .
d_gene: .
len: 13
j_gene: TRBJ2-6
v_gene: TRBV28

CDR3nt: TGTGCCAGCAGTTTGGACAGGGGGCGAGATGGCTACACCTTC
CDR3aa: CASSLDRGRDGYTF
abundance: .
d_gene: TRBD1
len: 14
j_gene: TRBJ1-2
v_gene: TRBV2

CDR3nt: TGTGCCACCAGCAGAGCCCCTGGGACAGCGGTGGGAAACACCATATATTTT
CDR3aa: CATSRAPGTAVGNTIYF
abundance: .
d_gene: TRBD1
len: 17
j_gene: TRBJ1-3
v_gene: TRBV15

CDR3nt: TGTGCCAGCAGTCTACTGGCGGGAGTTTTGGATACGCAGTATTTT
CDR3aa: CASSLLAGVLDTQYF
abundance: .
d_gene: TRBD2
len: 15
j_gene: TRBJ2-3
v_gene: TRBV27

CDR3nt: TGTGCCAGCAGTTTTGGCAGCGGGTTGCGTGGCTACACCTTC
CDR3aa: CASSFGSGLRGYTF
abundance: .
d_gene: .
len: 14
j_gene: TRBJ1-2
v_gene: TRBV27

CDR3nt: TGTGCCAGCAGCTCCGGGGGGGCTAGTATCGACGAGCAGTACTTC
CDR3aa: CASSSGGASIDEQYF
abundance: .
d_gene: TRBD2
len: 15
j_gene: TRBJ2-7
v_gene: TRBV7-6

CDR3nt: TGTGCCTGGAGTGTAAGGGGGTATGGCTACACCTTC
CDR3aa: CAWSVRGYGYTF
abundance: .
d_gene: .
len: 12
j_gene: TRBJ1-2
v_gene: TRBV30

CDR3nt: TGTGCCAGCAGTCGCGGACAGGGTGGAGTTGAAGAGACCCAGTACTTC
CDR3aa: CASSRGQGGVEETQYF
abundance: .
d_gene: TRBD1
len: 16
j_gene: TRBJ2-5
v_gene: TRBV28

CDR3nt: TGTGCCAGCCAACAGGGGGCGATGAACACTGAAGCTTTCTTT
CDR3aa: CASQQGAMNTEAFF
abundance: once
d_gene: TRBD1
len: 14
j_gene: TRBJ1-1
v_gene: TRBV27

CDR3nt: TGTGCCAGCAGTTGGGGACACAACGCTAACTATGGCTACACCTTC
CDR3aa: CASSWGHNANYGYTF
abundance: .
d_gene: .
len: 15
j_gene: TRBJ1-2
v_gene: TRBV28

CDR3nt: TGTGCCAGCTCAAAACAGGGAAACGCTGAAGCTTTCTTT
CDR3aa: CASSKQGNAEAFF
abundance: few
d_gene: .
len: 13
j_gene: TRBJ1-1
v_gene: TRBV18

CDR3nt: TGTGCCAGCAGTTTTTCGCTCAGGGGGATCCTCTGTTTT
CDR3aa: CASSFSLRGILCF
abundance: .
d_gene: TRBD1
len: 13
j_gene: TRBJ2-3
v_gene: TRBV27

CDR3nt: TGTGCCAGCAGCCAGGCGGGCCTTACCTACGAGCAGTACTTC
CDR3aa: CASSQAGLTYEQYF
abundance: .
d_gene: .
len: 14
j_gene: TRBJ2-7
v_gene: TRBV11-1

CDR3nt: TGTGCCAGCAGTCCGAGGACAGTATACTATGGTTACACCTTC
CDR3aa: CASSPRTVYYGYTF
abundance: .
d_gene: .
len: 14
j_gene: TRBJ1-2
v_gene: TRBV28

CDR3nt: TGTGCCAGTAGGCCTAACAGGTATCACAATGAGCAGTTCTTC
CDR3aa: CASRPNRYHNEQFF
abundance: few
d_gene: .
len: 14
j_gene: TRBJ2-1
v_gene: TRBV19

CDR3nt: TGTGCCAGCAGCACCCCGCCCGGGCAGGGGGTTACGGGCGAGCAGTACTTC
CDR3aa: CASSTPPGQGVTGEQYF
abundance: once
d_gene: TRBD1
len: 17
j_gene: TRBJ2-7
v_gene: TRBV2

CDR3nt: TGCGCCAGCAGCTTGTCCAGGAACACTGAAGCTTTCTTT
CDR3aa: CASSLSRNTEAFF
abundance: .
d_gene: .
len: 13
j_gene: TRBJ1-1
v_gene: TRBV5-1

CDR3nt: TGCGCCAGCAGCCCAGGGAATGGCTACACCTTC
CDR3aa: CASSPGNGYTF
abundance: many
d_gene: .
len: 11
j_gene: TRBJ1-2
v_gene: TRBV4-1

CDR3nt: TGTGCCAGCAGCCCTAGATGGTCGGGAGGAGGAAATGAGCAGTTCTTC
CDR3aa: CASSPRWSGGGNEQFF
abundance: once
d_gene: TRBD2
len: 16
j_gene: TRBJ2-1
v_gene: TRBV7-9

CDR3nt: TGTGCCAGCAGCGTATCTACAGGGTGGGGCCAGCCCCAGCATTTT
CDR3aa: CASSVSTGWGQPQHF
abundance: .
d_gene: .
len: 15
j_gene: TRBJ1-5
v_gene: TRBV9

CDR3nt: TGCGCCAGCAGCCAAGACGCTTGGGGGGGTGAGCAGTACTTC
CDR3aa: CASSQDAWGGEQYF
abundance: .
d_gene: TRBD2
len: 14
j_gene: TRBJ2-7
v_gene: TRBV4-1

CDR3nt: TGCGCCAGCAGCTTGACTAGCGGGAGTACAAGGGATGAGCAGTTCTTC
CDR3aa: CASSLTSGSTRDEQFF
abundance: .
d_gene: TRBD2
len: 16
j_gene: TRBJ2-1
v_gene: TRBV5-1

CDR3nt: TGTGCCTGGAGACGAAGGGATGGGACAGGGGGACGATCGAACACCGGGGAGCTGTTTTTT
CDR3aa: CAWRRRDGTGGRSNTGELFF
abundance: .
d_gene: TRBD1
len: 20
j_gene: TRBJ2-2
v_gene: TRBV30

CDR3nt: TGTGCCAGCAGCATGAGCGGGAGCATGTGGGATACGCAGTATTTT
CDR3aa: CASSMSGSMWDTQYF
abundance: .
d_gene: TRBD2
len: 15
j_gene: TRBJ2-3
v_gene: TRBV11-2

CDR3nt: TGTGCCAGCAGTTACAAATTACCCGCAGGGGACGAGCAGTACTTC
CDR3aa: CASSYKLPAGDEQYF
abundance: .
d_gene: .
len: 15
j_gene: TRBJ2-7
v_gene: TRBV6-5

CDR3nt: TGTGCCAGCCTGAGGGACAGTTACTACGAGCAGTACTTC
CDR3aa: CASLRDSYYEQYF
abundance: .
d_gene: TRBD1
len: 13
j_gene: TRBJ2-7
v_gene: TRBV6-1

CDR3nt: TGTGCCAGCAACAGGGGGGGGCGCGGTTATGGAATCGGGGAGCTGTTTTTT
CDR3aa: CASNRGGRGYGIGELFF
abundance: .
d_gene: .
len: 17
j_gene: TRBJ2-2
v_gene: TRBV27

CDR3nt: TGCGCCAGCAGCCTACAACCGGGACACAACGAGCAGTACTTC
CDR3aa: CASSLQPGHNEQYF
abundance: .
d_gene: .
len: 14
j_gene: TRBJ2-7
v_gene: TRBV5-1

CDR3nt: TGTGCCAGCAGCTTAGCTCCCCTGACCCACCTAGCGGGAGGAAATTCCTACGAGCAGTACTTC
CDR3aa: CASSLAPLTHLAGGNSYEQYF
abundance: .
d_gene: TRBD2
len: 21
j_gene: TRBJ2-7
v_gene: TRBV7-2

CDR3nt: TGTGCCATCAGTGAACGACAGGGGCTCCCCTACGAGCAGTACTTC
CDR3aa: CAISERQGLPYEQYF
abundance: few
d_gene: TRBD1
len: 15
j_gene: TRBJ2-7
v_gene: TRBV10-3

CDR3nt: TGCAGCGTGGCTACAGGCACAGATACGCAGTATTTT
CDR3aa: CSVATGTDTQYF
abundance: .
d_gene: .
len: 12
j_gene: TRBJ2-3
v_gene: TRBV29-1

CDR3nt: TGTGCCAGCAGTTACCCGGGACTACCCGATGGAGAAAGGGCCGGGGAGCTGTTTTTT
CDR3aa: CASSYPGLPDGERAGELFF
abundance: .
d_gene: TRBD2
len: 19
j_gene: TRBJ2-2
v_gene: TRBV6-8

CDR3nt: TGTGCCAGCAGCCAAGCAGGATCCGTGACCCAGTACTTC
CDR3aa: CASSQAGSVTQYF
abundance: .
d_gene: .
len: 13
j_gene: TRBJ2-5
v_gene: TRBV4-2

CDR3nt: TGTGCCAGCAGCTTAGAAGGACAGATCTACACCTTC
CDR3aa: CASSLEGQIYTF
abundance: .
d_gene: .
len: 12
j_gene: TRBJ1-2
v_gene: TRBV7-2

CDR3nt: TGCGCCAGCAGTCGGGTCGATCAGCAGTCCGAGGGCAGTGAGCAGTTCTTC
CDR3aa: CASSRVDQQSEGSEQFF
abundance: .
d_gene: .
len: 17
j_gene: TRBJ2-1
v_gene: TRBV10-1